The 20 T cell receptor beta chains in this list originate from one sample, sequenced in a study of long-term antiretroviral therapy in people with HIV. An immunoSEQ assay, version v3.0, was performed at survey level. Generated by immunoSEQ multiplex PCR, the TCRdb table keeps only in-frame clones and is missing some. The sample comprises around 20,000 clones, roughly three quarters of which are singletons, and roughly a tenth rests with the top ten. Sample: unsorted PBMCs, taken 0.5 years before starting antiretroviral therapy. Receptor source: a man younger than 30 with HIV.

CDR3 protein: CASSVGTGPFYGYTF. The CDR3, as DNA: TGTGCCAGCAGCGTTGGGACAGGGCCCTTCTATGGCTACACCTTC. The rearrangement uses TRBV9 and TRBJ1-2, with TRBD1 matching 9 bases. V shed 2 bases and J 4 bases; nucleotides not matched to a gene: 6. The CDR3 is made up of 15 amino acids. Germline assignment: CDR1 SGDLS and CDR2 YYNGEE. Based on the CDR3 plus reference TRBV9 and TRBJ1-2, the full variable domain is DSGVTQTPKHLITATGQRVTLRCSPRSGDLSVYWYQQSLDQGLQFLIQYYNGEERAKGNILERFSAQQFPDLHSELNLSSLELGDSALYFCASSVGTGPFYGYTFGSGTRLTVV.

This clone occurred a few times. V and J are TRBV27 and TRBJ1-2; D is undetermined. Germline CDR1 reads MNHEY; CDR2 reads SMNVEV (reference sequence). CDR3 length equals 15 residues. V lost 0 bases and J lost 4, with 12 bases in between. CDR3 DNA: TGTGCCAGCAGTTTATCCCCGACGCTTGGCTATGGCTACACCTTC. It encodes CASSLSPTLGYGYTF.

The rearrangement joins TRBV12-5 to TRBJ2-2; D is undetermined. The CDR3 runs 12 residues. Germline V gene sequence: CDR1 LGHNT, CDR2 FRNRAP. V was shortened by 2 bases and J by 6 bases, with 4 bases between the two germline ends. Here the CDR3 DNA reads TGTGCTAGTGGTTTGTCCTCCGGGGAGCTGTTTTTT. It is translated as CASGLSSGELFF.

This chain links TRBV6-1 with TRBJ1-1; D perhaps matches TRBD1 (5 bases). Germline values: CDR1 MNHNS, CDR2 SASEGT. Trimming pared 2 bases from V and 1 base from J, leaving 14 bases between. This CDR3 region has 16 residues. For the CDR3, the DNA is TGTGCCAGCAGTGAACCGCCAGGGCTAAGGAACACTGAAGCTTTCTTT. It codes for CASSEPPGLRNTEAFF.

This chain connects TRBV5-1 to TRBJ2-7; TRBD1 matches at 9 bases. CDR1 and CDR2 (germline): SGHRS, YFSETQ. CDR3 length: 14 residues. V shed 4 bases, J shed 4 bases, and the junction held 6 bases outside the gene matches. The CDR3 bases are TGCGCCAGCAGCCTCTCCGGGACAGGGTACGAGCAGTACTTC. Translated: CASSLSGTGYEQYF.

J is TRBJ1-3 and V is TRBV1; TRBD1 was called by the table and not checked on the DNA. TRBV1 is a documented pseudogene. The CDR3 length is 15 residues. The CDR3 protein is CTSSKLTGAGNTIYF. CDR3 coding DNA: TGCACCAGCAGCAAACTCACAGGGGCTGGAAACACCATATATTTT.

V and J are TRBV27 and TRBJ2-7, with a possible D match to TRBD1 (6 bases). V lost 4 bases and J lost 5, with 21 bases in between. In germline, CDR1 is MNHEY, CDR2 SMNVEV (reference sequence). The CDR3 is 16 amino acids. CDR3 sequence: CASSSPGHRGIHEQYF. The CDR3 coding sequence is TGTGCCAGCAGTTCACCGGGACACCGGGGCATACACGAGCAGTACTTC.

The rearrangement uses TRBV29-1 and TRBJ2-2; D not certain. The CDR3 covers 13 residues. V was shortened by 4 bases and J by 3 bases, with 9 bases between the two germline ends. Germline V gene data show CDR1 as SQVTM and CDR2 as ANQGSEA. The CDR3 bases are TGCAGCGTTGTAGGAGTGGACACCGGGGAGCTGTTTTTT. Translation: CSVVGVDTGELFF.

CDR3 protein: CASSPDREVYEQYF. DNA for the CDR3: TGTGCCAGCAGCCCCGACAGGGAGGTCTACGAGCAGTACTTC. The J gene is TRBJ2-7, the V gene TRBV7-9; the D gene is possibly TRBD1 (7 bases). The germline V and J ends were trimmed by 5 bases and 3 bases, with 14 bases remaining between them. This CDR3 has 14 amino acids. Germline values: CDR1 SEHNR, CDR2 FQNEAQ (reference sequence).

The V and J genes are TRBV5-6 and TRBJ1-1; 11 bases align to TRBD1. The CDR3 loop spans 15 amino acids. Per the germline V gene, CDR1 is SGHDT and CDR2 is YYEEEE. The trim removed 4 bases at V and 6 bases at J, leaving 8 bases unmatched. This CDR3 is CASSRGDRGSPEAFF. CDR3 bases: TGTGCCAGCAGCCGGGGGGACAGGGGGTCACCTGAAGCTTTCTTT.

This chain links TRBV27 with TRBJ2-7; D is possibly TRBD2 (6 bases). The V end lost 5 bases, the J end lost 4 bases, and 21 bases lay between the germline ends. The CDR3 runs to 16 residues. Germline V gene lookup returns CDR1 MNHEY and CDR2 SMNVEV (reference sequence). The CDR3 loop reads CASSTMPGLKSYEQYF. The CDR3, as DNA: TGTGCCAGCAGTACAATGCCCGGACTAAAATCTTACGAGCAGTACTTC.

As DNA, the CDR3 is TGTGCCAGCAGTTTAGGGACAGGGTCGTACGAGCAGTACTTC. Its protein is CASSLGTGSYEQYF. The genes are TRBV27 and TRBJ2-7, with 9 bases fitting TRBD1. V lost 2 bases to trimming and J lost 4 bases; unmatched junction nucleotides: 3. This CDR3 spans 14 amino acids. Germline V gene lookup returns CDR1 MNHEY and CDR2 SMNVEV (reference sequence).

The chain combines TRBV25-1 with TRBJ2-7; 7 bases map to TRBD2. Per germline, CDR1 MGHDK and CDR2 SYGVNS. CDR3 size: 14 residues. After removal of 2 bases from V and 5 bases from J, the junction contained 6 bases not matched to a gene. For the CDR3, the DNA is TGTGCCAGCAGTGAAACTAGCGACCTTGACGAGCAGTACTTC. Its translation is CASSETSDLDEQYF.

This sequence joins TRBV5-4 and TRBJ2-7; 8 bases align to TRBD2. The germline gives CDR1 SGHNT, CDR2 YYREEE (reference sequence). The CDR3 sequence is 15 residues long. V gave up 1 base and J gave up 5 bases; unmatched junction bases: 8. The CDR3 loop reads CASSLRGLAGHEQYF. Written as DNA, the CDR3 is TGTGCCAGCAGCTTGAGAGGTCTAGCGGGCCACGAGCAGTACTTC.

This sequence joins TRBV15 and TRBJ1-1; weak D call: TRBD1 (6 bases). Germline assignment: CDR1 LNHNV and CDR2 YYDKDF (reference sequence). This CDR3 is 16 amino acids long. Trimming shortened V by 0 bases and J by 1 base, and 12 bases separated the two germline ends. The CDR3 loop is CATSRDLGATNTEAFF. The CDR3, as DNA: TGTGCCACCAGCAGAGATTTGGGGGCGACGAACACTGAAGCTTTCTTT.

DNA for the CDR3: TGTGCCATCAGTGAGTTGACCTACGGTGAAGCTTTCTTT. Translating it yields CAISELTYGEAFF. This chain links TRBV10-3 with TRBJ1-1; no clear D. Between the trimmed V and J ends, which lost 1 base and 7 bases, there was a span of 10 bases. CDR1 is ENHRY, CDR2 SYGVKD, per germline. CDR3 length equals 13 residues.

The V and J genes are TRBV19 and TRBJ2-7; D is unclear. From germline, CDR1 is LNHDA and CDR2 SQIVND (reference sequence). CDR3 length: 14 residues. V lost 0 bases and J 3 bases, leaving 9 bases between the germline ends. The CDR3 is CASSIDGSYYEQYF. The CDR3, as DNA: TGTGCCAGTAGTATAGATGGCAGCTACTACGAGCAGTACTTC.

V is TRBV6-5 and J is TRBJ2-1; 14 positions agree with TRBD2. This CDR3 contains 16 residues. V lost 0 bases and J lost 9; bases outside the gene matches: 4. Germline V gives CDR1 MNHEY, CDR2 SVGAGI. CDR3 in amino acids: CASSYSETSGRGEQFF. The DNA for the CDR3 is TGTGCCAGCAGTTACTCGGAGACTAGCGGGAGGGGTGAGCAGTTCTTC.

V gene TRBV18 combines with J gene TRBJ1-1; D is undetermined. Germline-derived CDR1 and CDR2 are KGHSH and LQKENI. The CDR3 has 13 residues. Trimming took 0 bases from V and 4 from J, leaving 6 bases between them. The CDR3 reads CASSPPLSTEAFF. Here the CDR3 DNA reads TGTGCCAGCTCACCACCCCTGAGCACTGAAGCTTTCTTT. Combining the CDR3 with reference TRBV18 and TRBJ1-1 gives the whole variable domain NAGVMQNPRHLVRRRGQEARLRCSPMKGHSHVYWYRQLPEEGLKFMVYLQKENIIDESGMPKERFSAEFPKEGPSILRIQQVVRGDSAAYFCASSPPLSTEAFFGQGTRLTVV.

As DNA, the CDR3 is TGTGCCAGCAGTGAAGCTTTATACGAGCAGTACTTC. This codes for CASSEALYEQYF. This sequence joins TRBV2 and TRBJ2-7; D gene ambiguous. The CDR3 has 12 amino acids. The V end lost 0 bases, the J end lost 4 bases, and 4 bases lay between the germline ends. Germline values: CDR1 SNHLY, CDR2 FYNNEI.